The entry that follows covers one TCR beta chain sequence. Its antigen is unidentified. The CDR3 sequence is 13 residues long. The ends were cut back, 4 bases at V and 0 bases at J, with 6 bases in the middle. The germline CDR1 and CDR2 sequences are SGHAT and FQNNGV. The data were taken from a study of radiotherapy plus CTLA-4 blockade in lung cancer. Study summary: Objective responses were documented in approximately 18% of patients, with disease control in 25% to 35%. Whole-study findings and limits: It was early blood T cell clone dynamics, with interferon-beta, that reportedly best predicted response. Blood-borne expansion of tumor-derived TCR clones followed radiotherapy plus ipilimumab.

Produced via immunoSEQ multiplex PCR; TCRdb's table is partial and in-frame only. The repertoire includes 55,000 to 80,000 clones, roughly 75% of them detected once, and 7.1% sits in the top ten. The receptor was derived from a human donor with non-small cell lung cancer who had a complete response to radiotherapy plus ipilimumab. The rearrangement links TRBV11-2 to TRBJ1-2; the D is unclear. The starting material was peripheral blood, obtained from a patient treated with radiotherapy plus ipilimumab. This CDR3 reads CASSSDTNYGYTF. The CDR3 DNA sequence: TGTGCCAGCAGCTCGGATACTAACTATGGCTACACCTTC.